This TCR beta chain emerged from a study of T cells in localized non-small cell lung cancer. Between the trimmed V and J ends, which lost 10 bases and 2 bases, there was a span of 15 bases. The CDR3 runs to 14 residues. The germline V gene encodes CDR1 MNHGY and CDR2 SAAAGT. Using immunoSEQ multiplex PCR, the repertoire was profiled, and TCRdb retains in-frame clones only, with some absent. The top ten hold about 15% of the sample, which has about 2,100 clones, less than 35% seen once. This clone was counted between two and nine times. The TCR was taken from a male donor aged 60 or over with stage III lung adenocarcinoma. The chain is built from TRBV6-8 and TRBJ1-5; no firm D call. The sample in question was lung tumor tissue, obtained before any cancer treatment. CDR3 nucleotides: TGTGCCATCGCGGCCCAGGTGGGCAATCAGCCCCAGCATTTT. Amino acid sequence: CAIAAQVGNQPQHF.